The clone carrying this TCR beta chain was counted many times. No antigen is known for it. The data belong to a study of early T cells in non-severe SARS-CoV-2 infection. About the research overall: The authors sequenced bulk RNA from unsorted whole blood, leaving chains unpaired. General observations from the study: VDJdb matching, biased toward anti-spike CD8 responses, missed private and CD4 specificities.

Unique molecular identifiers were affixed to single, distinct cDNA molecules. TCRdb reanalysed the 5' RACE reads using MiXCR and keeps one entry per CDR3 protein. The profile shows tens of thousands of distinct CDR3 sequences, roughly 4% of them singletons. Per germline, CDR1 SGHDN and CDR2 FVKESK. Trimming at V came to 2 bases and at J to 4 bases, leaving 4 bases not matched to a gene. The length of the CDR3 is 14 residues. The chain employs TRBV14 and TRBJ1-2, with 7 bases identical to TRBD1. The clonotype comes from an adult who was a healthcare worker with PCR-confirmed SARS-CoV-2 infection or an uninfected control (not recorded which). Material for sequencing was whole blood. The CDR3 protein is CASSQISGGYGYTF. CDR3 DNA: TGTGCCAGCAGCCAAATTTCAGGGGGCTATGGCTACACCTTC.